The text below deals with one TCR beta chain. The repertoire was sequenced with immunoSEQ multiplex PCR; TCRdb's copy has only in-frame clones and lacks some. The sample consists of about 66,000 clones, around nine tenths of them appearing once. The source of the sample is a study of T cell changes during pregnancy in multiple sclerosis. The CDR3 is 17 amino acids. CDR1 and CDR2 (germline): SGHAT, FQNNGV. Trimming pared 2 bases from V and 0 bases from J, leaving 14 bases between. V is TRBV11-2 and J is TRBJ1-5; maybe TRBD1 (6 bases). Source: CD8+ T cells from peripheral blood mononuclear cells, taken before pregnancy. The TCR originated in a female donor with multiple sclerosis, enrolled in a pregnancy study. CDR3 region: CASSLTHEGVSNQPQHF. The CDR3 DNA follows: TGTGCCAGCAGCTTAACCCACGAGGGGGTTAGCAATCAGCCCCAGCATTTT.